This T cell receptor (beta chain) was recovered during a study of blood T cell repertoires in COVID-19. Study details: Samples came from the United States, Italy and Spain, spanning acute and convalescent COVID-19. PBMCs, B-cell-depleted T cells, or T cells provided the cDNA or gDNA that made up the material.

The CDR3 totals 18 residues. Authors' analysis steps: Scientists estimated how many nucleated cells there were by amplifying reference gene primers. The assay was immunoSEQ multiplex PCR, and TCRdb's table has in-frame clones only and misses some. Clone size and the V and J calls come from that table; the DNA yielded D and trimming. This sample carries under 40,000 clones, around 87% of them seen once, and the ten largest clones take 10%. This chain joins TRBV21-1 and TRBJ1-4; the table's D call TRBD1 went unverified against the DNA. TRBV21-1 is flagged as a pseudogene. The sequence was obtained from a man aged 80 or over with active COVID-19. Sequences were obtained from peripheral blood. The CDR3 DNA reads TGTGCCAGCAGCAATTTAGGTATTGGGGGCAGCCAAAATGAAAAACTGTTTTTT. This translates into CASSNLGIGGSQNEKLFF.